This passage covers 29 T cell receptor beta chains from one sample sequenced in a study of cytomegalovirus exposure and HLA in healthy donors. This PCR relied on a set of 60 Vbeta primers and 13 Jbeta primers. The method was immunoSEQ multiplex PCR; TCRdb's version includes in-frame clones alone and lacks a portion of them. The sample contains 150,000 to 200,000 clones, roughly 82% of which appear only once. The source material was PBMCs. Source of these receptors: a man in his forties or fifties in good health and CMV-seropositive.

The chain combines TRBV5-6 with TRBJ2-7; no clear D gene. Germline values: CDR1 SGHDT, CDR2 YYEEEE. Trimming pared 0 bases from V and 2 bases from J, leaving 9 bases between. The CDR3 runs 14 residues. The CDR3 DNA sequence: TGTGCCAGCAGCTTGGACCCAGGTCCCTACGAGCAGTACGTC. Its protein is CASSLDPGPYEQYV.

The V gene is TRBV10-3, the J gene TRBJ2-3; D not resolved. Trimming stripped 4 bases from V and 0 bases from J, with 2 bases between. The CDR3 is 12 amino acids. Per germline, CDR1 ENHRY and CDR2 SYGVKD. CDR3 DNA: TGTGCCATCAGTGCTAGCACAGATACGCAGTATTTT. Translating gives CAISASTDTQYF.

The sample holds one count of this clone. J is TRBJ2-1 and V is TRBV18; TRBD2 matches 7 bases. The CDR3 is 19 amino acids. Germline trimming cut 2 bases from V and 5 bases from J; bases unmatched to any gene: 18. In germline, CDR1 is KGHSH, CDR2 LQKENI. CDR3 nucleotides: TGTGCCAGCTCACCAAGGGCTCCTAGCGGAGCTAAAGGACACAATGAGCAGTTCTTC. This translates into CASSPRAPSGAKGHNEQFF.

This clone is termed medium-sized (0.01 to 0.1%). V gene TRBV7-9 combines with J gene TRBJ1-5; no clear D. V was shortened by 5 bases and J by 4 bases, with 9 bases between the two germline ends. The CDR3 sequence is 13 residues long. Germline CDR1 reads SEHNR; CDR2 reads FQNEAQ (reference sequence). This CDR3 is CASSATLNQPQHF. In DNA form, the CDR3 reads TGTGCCAGCAGCGCGACACTGAATCAGCCCCAGCATTTT.

The J gene is TRBJ1-4, the V gene TRBV2, with a weak D call TRBD1 (6 bases). The CDR3 is made up of 15 amino acids. CDR1 is SNHLY and CDR2 is FYNNEI in the germline V gene. V gave up 6 bases and J gave up 4 bases, with 15 bases separating them. CDR3 in amino acids: CASSPRTALNEKLFF. CDR3 sequence (DNA): TGTGCCAGCAGCCCCCGGACAGCCCTTAATGAAAAACTGTTTTTT.

V usage is TRBV28 and J usage is TRBJ1-1, with D perhaps TRBD1 (5 bases). The V end lost 4 bases, the J end lost 2 bases, and 14 bases lay between the germline ends. CDR3 length: 15 amino acids. Germline V lookup: CDR1 MDHEN, CDR2 SYDVKM. Here the CDR3 reads CASSSVGGVNTEAFF. Written as DNA, the CDR3 is TGTGCCAGCAGTTCCGTCGGGGGAGTCAACACTGAAGCTTTCTTT. The full variable domain, completed using reference TRBV28 and TRBJ1-1, is DVKVTQSSRYLVKRTGEKVFLECVQDMDHENMFWYRQDPGLGLRLIYFSYDVKMKEKGDIPEGYSVSREKKERFSLILESASTNQTSMYLCASSSVGGVNTEAFFGQGTRLTVV.

V gene TRBV7-6 combines with J gene TRBJ2-2; TRBD2 matches 8 bases. In germline, CDR1 is SGHVS, CDR2 FNYEAQ. With 1 base clipped from V and 7 bases from J, the junction kept 5 bases outside the gene matches. CDR3 length: 15 amino acids. The CDR3 DNA reads as TGTGCCAGCAGCTTAGGACTAGCGACGGGCGGGGAGCTGTTTTTT. This translates into CASSLGLATGGELFF.

This chain uses TRBV11-2 with TRBJ1-5; the D gene is possibly TRBD1 (6 bases). The length of the CDR3 is 14 residues. Germline assignment: CDR1 SGHAT and CDR2 FQNNGV. Trimming took off 11 bases at V and 5 bases at J, with 19 bases between the two ends. CDR3 protein: CASKGGGFDQPQHF. In DNA form, the CDR3 reads TGTGCCTCAAAAGGGGGGGGCTTCGATCAGCCCCAGCATTTT.

The chain couples TRBV4-1 to TRBJ1-2, with D possibly TRBD1 on 6 matching bases. CDR3 length equals 15 residues. CDR1 is MGHRA, CDR2 YSYEKL, per germline. Trimming cost V 0 bases and J 5 bases, with 13 bases left between them. CDR3 region: CASSQDRGGKYGYTF. The CDR3 DNA reads as TGCGCCAGCAGCCAAGATAGGGGGGGGAAATATGGCTACACCTTC.

In its sample, this clone was seen a few times. The genes are TRBV7-9 and TRBJ1-5, with TRBD1 as a possible D gene (6 bases). Trimming left V 2 bases short and J 2 bases short, with 10 bases between. Germline V gene lookup returns CDR1 SEHNR and CDR2 FQNEAQ (reference sequence). The CDR3 contains 15 residues. The CDR3 DNA sequence: TGTGCCAGCAGCTTATACAGGGCGGGCAATCAGCCCCAGCATTTT. Translating gives CASSLYRAGNQPQHF.

The V call is TRBV21-1, the J call TRBJ2-7; TRBD1, the table's D call, lacks a check against the DNA. TRBV21-1 is designated a pseudogene. This CDR3 comprises 13 residues. The CDR3 region has the DNA TGTGCCAGCAACTGGGGACAGGGCGACGAGCAGTACGTC. This sequence encodes CASNWGQGDEQYV.

The chain has TRBV5-1 and TRBJ1-3; TRBD1 aligns across 7 bases. Trimming removed 7 bases from V and 7 bases from J; junction bases left unmatched: 11. Germline loops: CDR1 SGHRS, CDR2 YFSETQ. This CDR3 region has 14 residues. CDR3 sequence (DNA): TGCGCCAGCTCCTACGACAGGGCTCGGAACACCATATATTTT. Protein sequence: CASSYDRARNTIYF.

With respect to this clone: The junction departs from germline at one end; a sequencing error may be responsible. V and J are TRBV19 and TRBJ1-4; 10 bases are shared with TRBD1. The CDR3 is made up of 17 amino acids. CDR1 is LNHDA, CDR2 SQIVND, per germline (reference sequence). CDR3 loop: CASRTILAGQGNEKLFF. The CDR3 DNA reads TGTGCCAGTAGGACGATACTCGCGGGACAGGGGAATGAAAAGCTGTTTTTT. Complete variable domain (other parts from reference TRBV19 and TRBJ1-4): DGGITQSPKYLFRKEGQNVTLSCEQNLNHDAMYWYRQDPGQGLRLIYYSQIVNDFQKGDIAEGYSVSREKKESFPLTVTSAQKNPTAFYLCASRTILAGQGNEKLFFGSGTQLSVL.

The chain is built from TRBV6-1 and TRBJ1-1, with 10 bases that match TRBD1. The V segment lost 5 bases and the J segment 3 bases; nucleotides outside the gene matches: 6. The CDR3 has 15 residues. The germline gives CDR1 MNHNS, CDR2 SASEGT. Here the CDR3 reads CASSRTGGDYTEAFF. CDR3 DNA: TGTGCCAGCAGTCGGACAGGGGGGGATTACACTGAAGCTTTCTTT.

The chain has TRBV6-5 and TRBJ2-2, with 7 bases lining up with TRBD1. CDR3 length equals 15 residues. Germline lookup yields CDR1 MNHEY and CDR2 SVGAGI. Trimming at V came to 6 bases and at J to 1 base, leaving 5 bases not matched to a gene. The DNA of the CDR3 is TGTGCCAGCAGCAAACAGGGGTTGAACACCGGGGAGCTGTTTTTT. Protein: CASSKQGLNTGELFF.

This CDR3 reads CAWSARGPEQYV. The CDR3 region has the DNA TGTGCCTGGAGTGCAAGGGGGCCCGAGCAGTACGTC. The chain uses TRBV30 and TRBJ2-7, with 7 bases aligning to TRBD1. V lost 1 base and J lost 6; bases outside the gene matches: 3. The CDR3 is made up of 12 amino acids. Germline V CDR1 and CDR2: GTSNPN, SVGIG (reference sequence).

This chain links TRBV20-1 with TRBJ2-1; D is ambiguous. The ends were cut back, 4 bases at V and 8 bases at J, with 9 bases in the middle. CDR1 and CDR2 (germline): DFQATT, SNEGSKA (reference sequence). The length of the CDR3 is 11 residues. The CDR3 sequence is CSATENDEQFF. The DNA of the CDR3 is TGCAGTGCTACCGAGAACGATGAGCAGTTCTTC.

The chain links TRBV6-1 to TRBJ2-7; 9 positions match TRBD2. V was clipped by 4 bases and J by 7 bases; unmatched bases: 8. The CDR3 loop spans 14 amino acids. CDR1 is MNHNS and CDR2 is SASEGT in the germline V gene. CDR3 coding DNA: TGTGCCAGCAGTGTCCTAGCGGGAATGGGGGAGCAGTACGTC. Translating gives CASSVLAGMGEQYV.

The chain uses TRBV5-1 and TRBJ2-1, with 8 bases that match TRBD2. Germline V lookup: CDR1 SGHRS, CDR2 YFSETQ. The CDR3 loop spans 15 amino acids. The V and J ends lost 5 bases and 8 bases, in that order; junction bases with no gene match: 12. Written as DNA, the CDR3 is TGCGCCAGCAGATTAAGCGGGGGCGGGAAAGATGAGCAGTTCTTC. Translating gives CASRLSGGGKDEQFF.

Concerning this clone itself: Other DNA sequences in this specimen translate into the identical CDR3. This chain connects TRBV19 to TRBJ2-3, with TRBD1 as a possible D gene (7 bases). This CDR3 is built from 15 residues. Between the trimmed V and J ends, which lost 3 bases and 2 bases, there was a span of 12 bases. Germline values: CDR1 LNHDA, CDR2 SQIVND (reference sequence). CDR3 residues: CASSIGGGFTDTQYF. CDR3 sequence (DNA): TGTGCCAGTAGTATCGGAGGGGGCTTCACAGATACGCAGTATTTT.

On this clone itself: The germline gene is not matched at one end of the junction; a read error may be the cause. The genes are TRBV7-7 and TRBJ2-1; D unresolved. Per germline, CDR1 SSHAT and CDR2 FNYEAQ (reference sequence). The CDR3 has 13 amino acids. Here the CDR3 reads CASSLNGLHEQFF. The CDR3 DNA is TGTGCTAGCAGCTTAAACGGTCTGCATGAGCAGTTCTTC.

J is TRBJ2-7 and V is TRBV5-6; perhaps TRBD1 as D (6 bases). Germline V gene lookup returns CDR1 SGHDT and CDR2 YYEEEE. The CDR3 is 14 amino acids. Trimming took 4 bases from V and 3 from J, leaving 14 bases between them. In nucleotides, the CDR3 is TGTGCCAGCAGCGCCAGGACAGTCGTCTACGAGCAGTACTTC. This codes for CASSARTVVYEQYF.

A few counts support this clone. The chain recombines TRBV18 with TRBJ1-1; D unresolved. CDR3 length: 15 residues. Germline-derived CDR1 and CDR2 are KGHSH and LQKENI. V lost 3 bases and J lost 0, with 11 bases in between. The CDR3 DNA reads as TGTGCCAGCTCACCCTCTAGCAGGATGAACACTGAAGCTTTCTTT. Protein sequence: CASSPSSRMNTEAFF.

This clone was detected once. CDR3 sequence reads: CASSMYRVSNQPQHF. In nucleotides, the CDR3 is TGTGCCAGTAGTATGTACAGGGTTAGCAATCAGCCCCAGCATTTT. The chain links TRBV19 to TRBJ1-5; weak D call: TRBD1 (6 bases). The germline V and J ends were trimmed by 3 bases and 0 bases, with 9 bases remaining between them. CDR1 is LNHDA, CDR2 SQIVND, per germline (reference sequence). The CDR3 is 15 residues long.

The chain combines TRBV5-6 with TRBJ1-1; 12 nucleotides align to TRBD1. This CDR3 has 16 residues. V shed 2 bases and J 3 bases; nucleotides not matched to a gene: 5. CDR1 SGHDT and CDR2 YYEEEE come from the germline V gene. The CDR3 nucleotides read TGTGCCAGCAGCTTTGTCCGGGACAGGGGGCACACTGAAGCTTTCTTT. This encodes CASSFVRDRGHTEAFF.

This clone was observed once. This chain connects TRBV6-6 to TRBJ2-5; TRBD2 is a possible D gene (5 bases). The J call may be mistaken, given a closer DNA end match to TRBJ2-7. CDR1 and CDR2 (germline): MNHNY, SVGAGI (reference sequence). The CDR3 consists of 13 residues. In DNA, the CDR3 is TGTGCCAGCAGTTTCTCGACGGGGTACGAGCAGTACTTC. The encoded protein is CASSFSTGYEQYF.

This chain links TRBV9 with TRBJ2-1; no reliable D call. Germline V gene sequence: CDR1 SGDLS, CDR2 YYNGEE. The CDR3 consists of 13 residues. V lost 1 base and J lost 3, with 5 bases in between. DNA for the CDR3: TGTGCCAGCAGCGTATACAGCTACAATGAGCAGTTCTTC. It translates to CASSVYSYNEQFF. The whole variable domain, remainder taken from reference TRBV9 and TRBJ2-1, is DSGVTQTPKHLITATGQRVTLRCSPRSGDLSVYWYQQSLDQGLQFLIQYYNGEERAKGNILERFSAQQFPDLHSELNLSSLELGDSALYFCASSVYSYNEQFFGPGTRLTVL.

V is TRBV5-1 and J is TRBJ1-1; 8 nucleotides line up with TRBD1. The V gene end was trimmed by 4 bases and the J gene end by 11 bases; junction bases not matched to a gene: 19. The length of the CDR3 is 16 residues. Germline CDR1 reads SGHRS; CDR2 reads YFSETQ. The CDR3 spells CASSPSLTAQGAPAFF. The CDR3 region has the DNA TGCGCCAGCAGCCCCTCGTTAACGGCGCAGGGGGCTCCGGCTTTCTTT.

The CDR3 is CASSTFLGGYGTDTQYF. The CDR3 nucleotides are TGTGCCAGCAGCACCTTCCTGGGAGGCTATGGCACAGATACGCAGTATTTT. The chain uses TRBV5-5 and TRBJ2-3; D perhaps matches TRBD2 (6 bases). The CDR3 extends over 17 amino acids. V gave up 4 bases and J gave up 1 base, with 19 bases separating them. Per germline, CDR1 SGHKS and CDR2 YYEKEE (reference sequence).